This T cell receptor beta chain derives from a study of CXCR3-negative and CXCR3-positive naive CD8 T cells. Notes on the study in general: Naive cells positive for CXCR3 carried more hydrophobic TRB CDR3s than CXCR3-negative ones. Within a donor, both naive subsets shared TRBV-TRBJ usage, unlike memory cells.

The libraries of TRB cDNA were prepared using 5' RACE with UMI labels. From its re-call of the 5' RACE reads, TCRdb lists each CDR3 protein once, without DNA. The ten most abundant clones cover around 0.36% of a sample with roughly 110,000 distinct CDR3 sequences. Cells classed as naive CD8+ T cells were CD45RO-CCR7+CD27+CD95-. Germline-derived CDR1 and CDR2 are SEHNR and FQNEAQ (reference sequence). This CDR3 comprises 15 residues. About this clonotype: Its antigen is currently unknown.

The chain combines TRBV7-9 with TRBJ2-2. What was sequenced was naive CXCR3+ CD8+ T cells from blood. Specified subset: CD45RO-CCR7+CD27+CD95- naive CD8+ T cells expressing CXCR3 (TNR3+). The receptor comes from a human donor in good health. Some clones in this sample may be carry-over from other donors' samples. The CDR3 sequence is CASSLGPRNTGELFF.